The text below deals with one T cell receptor beta chain. The antigen remains unidentified. This sample was included in a study of chemoradiotherapy in HPV16-positive cancers. About the research overall: Candidate HPV-specific T-cell clones and common TCR motifs came from functional assays in a couple of HPV16-positive patients. Study-wide results and limits: Candidate HPV-specific clones and E7-related TCR motifs grew in tumor during treatment.

This CDR3 has 14 amino acids. Germline V gene lookup returns CDR1 SGDLS and CDR2 YYNGEE. The V end lost 4 bases, the J end lost 2 bases, and 12 bases lay between the germline ends. Generated by immunoSEQ multiplex PCR, the TCRdb table keeps only in-frame clones and is missing some. The sample has 13,000 or so clones; 69% are singletons. The specimen was obtained from a patient who underwent chemoradiotherapy. This rearrangement joins TRBV9 to TRBJ1-2, with a weak D call TRBD1 (6 bases). This receptor was taken from a human donor with HPV-associated anogenital cancer. The CDR3 DNA follows: TGTGCCAGCAGCCCTCCTACAGGGAACTATGGCTACACCTTC. Encoded protein: CASSPPTGNYGYTF.